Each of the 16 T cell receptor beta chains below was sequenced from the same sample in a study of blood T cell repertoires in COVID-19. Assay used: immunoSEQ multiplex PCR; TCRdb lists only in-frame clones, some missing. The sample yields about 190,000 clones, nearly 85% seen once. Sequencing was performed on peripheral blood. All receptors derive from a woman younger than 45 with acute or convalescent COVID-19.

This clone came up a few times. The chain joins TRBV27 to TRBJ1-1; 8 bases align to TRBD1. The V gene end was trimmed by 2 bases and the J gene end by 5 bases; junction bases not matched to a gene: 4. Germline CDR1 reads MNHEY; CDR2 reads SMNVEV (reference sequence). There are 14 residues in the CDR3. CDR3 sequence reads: CASSLQGAGTEAFF. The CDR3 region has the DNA TGTGCCAGCAGTTTACAGGGGGCGGGTACTGAAGCTTTCTTT.

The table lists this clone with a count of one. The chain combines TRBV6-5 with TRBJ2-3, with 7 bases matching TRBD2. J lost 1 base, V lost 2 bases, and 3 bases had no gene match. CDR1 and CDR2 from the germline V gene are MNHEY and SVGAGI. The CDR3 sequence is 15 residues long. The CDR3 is CASSYRRGGTDTQYF. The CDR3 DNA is TGTGCCAGCAGTTACAGACGGGGGGGCACAGATACGCAGTATTTT.

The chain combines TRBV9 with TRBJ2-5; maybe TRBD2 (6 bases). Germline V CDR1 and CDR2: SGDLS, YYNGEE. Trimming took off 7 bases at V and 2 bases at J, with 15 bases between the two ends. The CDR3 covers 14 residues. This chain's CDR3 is CASGSGTSQETQYF. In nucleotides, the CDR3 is TGTGCCAGCGGTTCCGGGACTTCTCAAGAGACCCAGTACTTC.

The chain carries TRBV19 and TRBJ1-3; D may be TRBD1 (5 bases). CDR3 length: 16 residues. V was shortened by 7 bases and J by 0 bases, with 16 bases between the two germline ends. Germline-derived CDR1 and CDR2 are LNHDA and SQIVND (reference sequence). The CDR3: CASTPARQISGNTIYF. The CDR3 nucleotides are TGTGCCAGTACCCCGGCCAGACAGATCTCTGGAAACACCATATATTTT.

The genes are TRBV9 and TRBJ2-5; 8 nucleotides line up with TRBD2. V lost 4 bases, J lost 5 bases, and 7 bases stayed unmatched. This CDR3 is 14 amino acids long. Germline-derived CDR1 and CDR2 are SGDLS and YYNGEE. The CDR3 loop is CASSSGAGDETQYF. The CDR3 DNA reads TGTGCCAGCAGCTCCGGAGCGGGGGATGAGACCCAGTACTTC.

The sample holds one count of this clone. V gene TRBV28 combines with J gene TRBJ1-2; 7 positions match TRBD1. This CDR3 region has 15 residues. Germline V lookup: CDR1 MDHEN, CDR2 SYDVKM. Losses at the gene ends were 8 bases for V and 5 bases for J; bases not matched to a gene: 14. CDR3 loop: CASCGSGQEKYGYTF. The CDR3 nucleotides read TGTGCCAGCTGTGGCTCCGGACAGGAGAAGTATGGCTACACCTTC.

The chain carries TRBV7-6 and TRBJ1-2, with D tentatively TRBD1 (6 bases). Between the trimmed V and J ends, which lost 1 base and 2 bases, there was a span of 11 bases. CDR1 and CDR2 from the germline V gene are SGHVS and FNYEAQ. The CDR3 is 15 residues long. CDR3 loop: CASSLVGTLNYGYTF. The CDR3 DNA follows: TGTGCCAGCAGCTTAGTAGGGACATTAAACTATGGCTACACCTTC.

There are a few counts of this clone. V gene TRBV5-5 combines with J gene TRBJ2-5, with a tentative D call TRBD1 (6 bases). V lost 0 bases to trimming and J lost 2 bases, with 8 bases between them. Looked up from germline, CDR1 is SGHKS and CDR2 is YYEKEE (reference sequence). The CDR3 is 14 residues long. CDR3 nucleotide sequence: TGTGCCAGCAGCTTGGGGGGGACACAAGAGACCCAGTACTTC. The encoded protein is CASSLGGTQETQYF.

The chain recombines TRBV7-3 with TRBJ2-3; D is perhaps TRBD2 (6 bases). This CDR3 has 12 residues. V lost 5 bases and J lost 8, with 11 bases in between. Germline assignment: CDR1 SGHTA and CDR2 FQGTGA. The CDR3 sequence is CASSRDGGTQYF. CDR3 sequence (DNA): TGTGCCAGCAGCCGGGACGGGGGTACGCAGTATTTT.

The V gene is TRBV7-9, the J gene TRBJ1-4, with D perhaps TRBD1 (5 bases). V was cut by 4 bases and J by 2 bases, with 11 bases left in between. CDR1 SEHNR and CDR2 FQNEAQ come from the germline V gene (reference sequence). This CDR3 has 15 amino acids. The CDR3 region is CASSSYGGTNEKLFF. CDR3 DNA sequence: TGTGCCAGCAGCTCCTACGGGGGGACTAATGAAAAACTGTTTTTT. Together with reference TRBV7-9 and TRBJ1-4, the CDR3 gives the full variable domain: DTGVSQNPRHKITKRGQNVTFRCDPISEHNRLYWYRQTLGQGPEFLTYFQNEAQLEKSRLLSDRFSAERPKGSFSTLEIQRTEQGDSAMYLCASSSYGGTNEKLFFGSGTQLSVL.

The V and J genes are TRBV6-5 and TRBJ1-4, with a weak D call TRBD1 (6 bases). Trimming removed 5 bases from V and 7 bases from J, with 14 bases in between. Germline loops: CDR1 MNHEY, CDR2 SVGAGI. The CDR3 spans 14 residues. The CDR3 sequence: CASSNRVNGEKLFF. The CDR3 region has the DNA TGTGCCAGCAGTAACAGGGTGAACGGTGAAAAACTGTTTTTT.

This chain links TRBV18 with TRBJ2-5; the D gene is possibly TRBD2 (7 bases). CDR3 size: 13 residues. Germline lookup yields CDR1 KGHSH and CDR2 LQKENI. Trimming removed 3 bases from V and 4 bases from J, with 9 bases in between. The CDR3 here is CASSPGGGETQYF. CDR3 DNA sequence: TGTGCCAGCTCACCGGGAGGGGGAGAGACCCAGTACTTC. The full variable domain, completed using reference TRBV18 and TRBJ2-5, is NAGVMQNPRHLVRRRGQEARLRCSPMKGHSHVYWYRQLPEEGLKFMVYLQKENIIDESGMPKERFSAEFPKEGPSILRIQQVVRGDSAAYFCASSPGGGETQYFGPGTRLLVL.

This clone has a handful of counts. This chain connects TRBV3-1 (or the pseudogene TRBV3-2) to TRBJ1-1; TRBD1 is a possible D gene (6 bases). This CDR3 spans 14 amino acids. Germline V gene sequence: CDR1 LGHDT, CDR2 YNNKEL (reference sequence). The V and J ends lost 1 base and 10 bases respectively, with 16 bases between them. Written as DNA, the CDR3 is TGTGCCAGCAGCCAAGGTTGGAGGCGAGGGGGAGCTTTCTTT. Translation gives CASSQGWRRGGAFF.

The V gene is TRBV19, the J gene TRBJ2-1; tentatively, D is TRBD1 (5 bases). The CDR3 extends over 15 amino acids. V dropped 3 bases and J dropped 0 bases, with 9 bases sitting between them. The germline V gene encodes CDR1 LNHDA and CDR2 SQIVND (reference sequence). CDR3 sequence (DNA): TGTGCCAGTAGTATCAAGGGGCTCTCCTACAATGAGCAGTTCTTC. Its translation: CASSIKGLSYNEQFF.

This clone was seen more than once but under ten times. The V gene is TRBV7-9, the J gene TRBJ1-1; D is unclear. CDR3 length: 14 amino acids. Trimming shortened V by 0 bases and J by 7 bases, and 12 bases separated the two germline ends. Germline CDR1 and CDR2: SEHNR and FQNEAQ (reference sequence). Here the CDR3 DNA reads TGTGCCAGCAGCTTAGCGTTTGGGCAGCATGAAGCTTTCTTT. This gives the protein CASSLAFGQHEAFF.

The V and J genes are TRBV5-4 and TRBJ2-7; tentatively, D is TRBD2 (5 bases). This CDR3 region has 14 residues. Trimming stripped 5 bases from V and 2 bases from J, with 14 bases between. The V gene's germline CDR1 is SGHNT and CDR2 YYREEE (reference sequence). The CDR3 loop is CASRTALETYEQYF. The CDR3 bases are TGTGCCAGCAGAACGGCACTAGAGACCTACGAGCAGTACTTC.